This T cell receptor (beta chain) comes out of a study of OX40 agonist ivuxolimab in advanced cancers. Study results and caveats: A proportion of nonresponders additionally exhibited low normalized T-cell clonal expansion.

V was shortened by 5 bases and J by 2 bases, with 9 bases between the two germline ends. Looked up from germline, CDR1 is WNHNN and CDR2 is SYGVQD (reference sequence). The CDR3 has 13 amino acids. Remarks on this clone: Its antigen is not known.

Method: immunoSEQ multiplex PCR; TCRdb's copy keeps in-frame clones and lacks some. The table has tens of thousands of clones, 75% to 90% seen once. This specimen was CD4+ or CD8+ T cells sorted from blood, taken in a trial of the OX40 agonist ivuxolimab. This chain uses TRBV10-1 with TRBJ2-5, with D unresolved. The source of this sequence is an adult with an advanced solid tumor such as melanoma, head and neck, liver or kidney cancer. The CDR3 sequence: CASSQLGQETQYF. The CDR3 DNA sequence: TGCGCCAGCAGTCAATTAGGGCAAGAGACCCAGTACTTC.